This T cell receptor (beta chain) was identified in a study of low-dose radiotherapy and immunotherapy resistance in tumors (dated by TCRdb to between 2021 and 2024). Notes on the research overall: Cohort 1 received 0.5 Gy per fraction every 2 weeks, with a prescribed total PTV dose of 6.5 Gy. Aspirin 300 mg was taken orally once daily by patients for four cycles, starting on cycle 1 day 1. Nivolumab was administered intravenously as a 240 mg flat dose every two weeks, and ipilimumab was administered intravenously at 1 mg/kg every six weeks. First-strand cDNA was synthesized using Superscript III and a set of TRAV- and TRBV-specific primers, so that both TCRalpha and TCRbeta chains were covered. The translational analysis covered eight patients: three from the first dose cohort and the first five from the second dose cohort. Deep sequencing of TCRalpha and TCRbeta libraries was performed on an Illumina MiniSeq instrument. The trial did not randomize participants into treatment groups. Cyclophosphamide 200 mg/m2 was given intravenously every two weeks, one day before each radiation and immunotherapy administration. Patients in Cohort 2 were given 1 Gy per fraction every two weeks, for a total of 13 Gy across 26 weeks.

According to the germline V gene, CDR1 reads SGHVS and CDR2 reads FQNEAQ. The CDR3 goes from the cysteine to the phenylalanine over 14 residues. The only DNA kept is the CDR3, 42 bases in frame from the first base. The instrument given in TCRdb is Illumina MiniSeq. TCRs were amplified with Phusion for roughly 20 PCR cycles, with a constant-region primer paired with the adapter attached to the V primers. The isolated mRNA was amplified using the MessageAmp II aRNA Amplification Kit, with in vitro transcription performed for roughly 15 hours at 37 degrees C. The Dynabeads mRNA DIRECT Purification Kit was used to isolate mRNA for TCR sequencing. A second roughly 25-cycle Phusion PCR added indexed Illumina adapters, and products were purified with AMPure XP beads. Per the source publication's procedure: Using custom Perl scripts, TCR sequences encoding the same protein were pooled, out-of-frame sequences were removed, and the abundance of each clonotype was computed. The analysis excluded TCR sequences that were supported by just one read. Shannon entropy, Gini index, clonality, richness, and the frequency of TCRs shared between repertoires were included as repertoire metrics. The raw public reads went through TCRdb reprocessing: fastp at Q25, MiXCR clone calling, in-frame beta chains kept. A single entry per CDR3 protein holds the most common genes and DNA from its merged rows. TCRdb's processing, not the authors', yielded these V and J calls. Present in this sample are tens of thousands of distinct CDR3 sequences, 10% to 15% of which were seen just once. Of the sample, 5.5% to 7.5% is held by the ten largest clones.

The time point label of this sample denotes: before trial treatment. Donors were enrolled in RACIN, a single-arm phase I dose-escalation trial in which nivolumab, ipilimumab, aspirin, low-dose cyclophosphamide and low-dose radiotherapy were combined. To be eligible, a patient needed to have an advanced solid tumor that was TIL-negative. Points on this clonotype: Its antigen is not yet known. A far larger clone is off by one base, so a read error is likely.

The clonotype was recovered from a female donor with ovarian cancer. Sequences were derived from PBMCs, sampled before treatment. The chain employs TRBV7-8 and TRBJ1-1, with no confident D gene call. Here the CDR3 is given as CASSHRRTRTEAFF. The nucleotide sequence reads as follows: TGCGCCAGCAGCCACCGTAGGACTCGGACTGAAGCTTTCTTT.